The 18 T cell receptor beta chains below come from one sample, sequenced in a study of T cell repertoires in cytomegalovirus infection (dated by TCRdb to between 2018 and 2020). Antigens of these TCRs are unknown. The listed sequencing device is Illumina HiSeq 1500. In TCRdb, the public reads were trimmed at Q25 with fastp and aligned with MiXCR, with productive beta chains retained. Every CDR3 protein is listed once, alongside the most common genes and DNA of its rows. The table for this sample lists about 830,000 distinct CDR3 sequences; 32% of them were counted only once. The biggest ten clones account for around 12% of the sample. The treatment or condition label for this specimen denotes: in vitro stimulation with specific CMV peptide epitopes to enrich CMV-specific T cells. The input for sequencing was cultured CD8+ T cells from PBMCs, taken from culture after CMV antigen stimulation. The receptors were gathered from a human donor in good health (CMV status not recorded). Some clones in this sample may be carry-over from other donors' samples.

This clonotype was recorded a few times. The chain has TRBV5-4 and TRBJ2-5; tentative D call: TRBD2 (5 bases). V was pared by 0 bases and J by 0 bases, with 15 bases between. CDR1 SGHNT and CDR2 YYREEE come from the germline V gene (reference sequence). The CDR3 is 17 residues long. The CDR3, as DNA: TGTGCCAGCAGCTTGGGGAGGTTCATGGGAAACCAAGAGACCCAGTACTTC. This sequence encodes CASSLGRFMGNQETQYF.

This clonotype was observed many times. The chain is built from TRBV7-9 and TRBJ2-1; 10 bases match TRBD1. CDR1 is SEHNR, CDR2 FQNEAQ, per germline (reference sequence). V lost 5 bases, J lost 4 bases, and 8 bases stayed unmatched. CDR3 length: 16 amino acids. The CDR3 protein is CASSTPGTGDYNEQFF. CDR3 bases: TGTGCCAGCAGCACACCCGGGACAGGGGATTACAATGAGCAGTTCTTC.

The genes are TRBV29-1 and TRBJ2-1; 8 bases agree with TRBD2. Germline values: CDR1 SQVTM, CDR2 ANQGSEA. The CDR3 contains 14 residues. After removal of 6 bases from V and 5 bases from J, the junction contained 9 bases not matched to a gene. The CDR3 spells CSVYSRGVDNEQFF. The DNA of the CDR3 is TGCAGCGTCTACTCGCGGGGGGTCGACAATGAGCAGTTCTTC.

The V call is TRBV14, the J call TRBJ2-1; 12 positions agree with TRBD2. The junction had 8 bases not matched to a gene; V was cut back by 1 base and J by 4 bases. Per germline, CDR1 SGHDN and CDR2 FVKESK. CDR3 length: 18 amino acids. This CDR3 is CASSQVLTSGGKYNEQFF. The CDR3 coding sequence is TGTGCCAGCAGCCAAGTTCTCACTAGCGGGGGGAAATACAATGAGCAGTTCTTC.

The chain joins TRBV6-6 to TRBJ2-5; D is tentatively TRBD1 or TRBD2 (6 bases each). The V and J ends lost 0 bases and 4 bases respectively, with 12 bases between them. The CDR3 loop spans 15 amino acids. CDR1 and CDR2 (germline): MNHNY, SVGAGI (reference sequence). CDR3 residues: CASSYSAGGGETQYF. In DNA form, the CDR3 reads TGTGCCAGCAGTTACTCAGCAGGAGGGGGAGAGACCCAGTACTTC.

The chain has TRBV20-1 and TRBJ1-1; a weak D match, TRBD1 (5 bases). V lost 3 bases and J 0 bases, leaving 20 bases between the germline ends. The CDR3 sequence is 17 residues long. The germline CDR1 and CDR2 sequences are DFQATT and SNEGSKA (reference sequence). The CDR3 is CSARGRERGRLNTEAFF. The CDR3 DNA reads as TGCAGTGCTAGGGGCAGGGAAAGAGGACGGTTGAACACTGAAGCTTTCTTT.

The J gene is TRBJ1-4, the V gene TRBV2, with no clear D. This CDR3 is 13 amino acids long. Germline values: CDR1 SNHLY, CDR2 FYNNEI. The V gene lost 7 bases and the J gene lost 5 bases, with 11 bases spanning the gap. Here the CDR3 reads CASTLADNEKLFF. The CDR3 coding sequence is TGTGCCAGCACATTAGCGGACAATGAAAAACTGTTTTTT. Filled out from reference TRBV2 and TRBJ1-4, the complete variable domain reads EPEVTQTPSHQVTQMGQEVILRCVPISNHLYFYWYRQILGQKVEFLVSFYNNEISEKSEIFDDQFSVERPDGSNFTLKIRSTKLEDSAMYFCASTLADNEKLFFGSGTQLSVL.

The chain has TRBV12-3 or TRBV12-4 and TRBJ1-4; D remains ambiguous. The CDR3 contains 18 residues. V was clipped by 3 bases and J by 0 bases, with 17 bases between them. The DNA of the CDR3 is TGTGCCAGCAGTTTGAGCGTAGACTTTCTTGCAACTAATGAAAAACTGTTTTTT. Protein product: CASSLSVDFLATNEKLFF.

In the case of this clonotype: This may come from a read error, since a much larger clone is one base off. The rearrangement links TRBV7-9 to TRBJ1-2; 8 positions match TRBD1. J was trimmed by 1 base and V by 5 bases; bases with no gene match: 3. CDR1 and CDR2 (germline): SEHNR, FQNEAQ (reference sequence). The CDR3 has 14 amino acids. CDR3 residues: CASSRGQVNYGYTF. The CDR3 coding sequence is TGTGCCAGCAGCAGGGGACAGGTTAACTATGGCTACACCTTC.

As concerns this clonotype: Just one base apart from a much larger clone, this may be a read error. The V gene is TRBV12-3 or TRBV12-4, the J gene TRBJ2-1; D not certain. Trimming took 2 bases from V and 4 from J, leaving 6 bases between them. The CDR3 has 13 residues. The CDR3 DNA sequence: TGTGCCAGCAGTTTAATGTGGTACAATGAGCAGTTCTTC. Translating it yields CASSLMWYNEQFF.

With respect to this clonotype: A clone one base away is much larger, so this may be a read error. No conserved phenylalanine or tryptophan ends this CDR3, so it is likely a read error. The chain combines TRBV7-2 with TRBJ1-2; no firm D call. Germline assignment: CDR1 SGHTA and CDR2 FQGNSA. V lost 7 bases, J lost 5 bases, and 17 bases lay in between. The CDR3 spans 14 residues. CDR3 bases: TGTGCCAGCATCCCGGGTGAGAGAACTTATGGCTACACCTCC. Encoded protein: CASIPGERTYGYTS.

This sequence joins TRBV20-1 and TRBJ2-7; no definite D call. Trimming removed 7 bases from V and 5 bases from J, with 6 bases in between. The germline V gene encodes CDR1 DFQATT and CDR2 SNEGSKA (reference sequence). The CDR3 is 9 amino acids. The DNA of the CDR3 is TGCAGTGGGCTAGACGAGCAGTACGTC. As protein: CSGLDEQYV.

This CDR3 reads CASSPGLAGETQYF. For the CDR3, the DNA is TGTGCCAGCAGCCCCGGACTAGCGGGGGAGACCCAGTACTTC. The rearrangement uses TRBV7-6 and TRBJ2-5; 12 nucleotides align to TRBD2. CDR3 length: 14 amino acids. V lost 5 bases and J lost 5; bases outside the gene matches: 3. From germline, CDR1 is SGHVS and CDR2 FNYEAQ.

This chain uses TRBV4-1 with TRBJ2-3; D not resolved. The CDR3 extends over 16 amino acids. V lost 1 base to trimming and J lost 2 bases, with 13 bases between them. Per the germline V gene, CDR1 is MGHRA and CDR2 is YSYEKL. CDR3 loop: CASSQASSAPTDTQYF. CDR3 bases: TGCGCCAGCAGCCAAGCCTCCTCAGCGCCCACAGATACGCAGTATTTT.

This clonotype was counted once. The chain joins TRBV5-4 to TRBJ1-1; TRBD1 matches 8 bases. CDR3 size: 15 residues. Trimming cost V 4 bases and J 1 base; bases outside gene matches: 6. Germline CDR1 is SGHNT and CDR2 is YYREEE (reference sequence). This chain's CDR3 is CASSDGQGANTEAFF. The CDR3 DNA sequence: TGTGCCAGCAGCGATGGACAGGGAGCGAACACTGAAGCTTTCTTT.

This clonotype was recorded a few times. As DNA, the CDR3 is TGTGCCAGCAGCCCCGGCGGGACAGGGGGCTCCTACGAGCAGTACGTC. Its translation: CASSPGGTGGSYEQYV. The V and J genes are TRBV7-6 and TRBJ2-7; the match to TRBD1 covers 11 bases. V shed 5 bases and J 0 bases; nucleotides not matched to a gene: 6. The germline V gene encodes CDR1 SGHVS and CDR2 FNYEAQ. This CDR3 has 16 residues.

This clonotype was observed a single time. This CDR3 is missing its conserved last phenylalanine or tryptophan, likely due to a read error. CDR3 nucleotide sequence: TGTGCCAGCAGCTTAGCGGTGGGAAGGTCCCGGGGCGAGCAGTTCGTC. Translation: CASSLAVGRSRGEQFV. This chain connects TRBV7-8 to TRBJ2-1; D is possibly TRBD1 or TRBD2 (5 bases each). The CDR3 length is 16 residues. Trimming took 0 bases from V and 10 from J, leaving 19 bases between them. Germline V gene sequence: CDR1 SGHVS, CDR2 FQNEAQ.

This chain links TRBV4-1 with TRBJ2-7; tentatively, D is TRBD1 (5 bases). V lost 4 bases, J lost 4 bases, and 17 bases lay in between. From germline, CDR1 is MGHRA and CDR2 YSYEKL. The CDR3 has 15 residues. The CDR3 sequence: CASSLGEGALYEQYV. CDR3 DNA: TGCGCCAGCAGCCTCGGTGAAGGGGCCTTATACGAGCAGTACGTC.